Shown below are 10 T cell receptor beta chains from a single sample sequenced in a study of CD8+ T cells in alopecia areata. cDNA reverse transcribed from extracted RNA served as the sequencing template. Using immunoSEQ multiplex PCR, the repertoire was profiled, and TCRdb retains in-frame clones only, with some absent. The sample has under 25,000 clones, about 63% seen once. Treatment noted: oral pan-JAK inhibitor, 5-10 mg twice daily. Specimens obtained from alopecia areata patients comprised lesional scalp punch biopsies and peripheral blood. Material: skin, obtained at week 4, from a patient treated with tofacitinib. All receptors derive from a human donor with alopecia areata.

The chain combines TRBV30 with TRBJ1-4; a possible D gene is TRBD1 (5 bases). Germline CDR1 and CDR2: GTSNPN and SVGIG (reference sequence). V was shortened by 0 bases and J by 4 bases, with 12 bases between the two germline ends. The CDR3 covers 15 residues. This CDR3 reads CAWSVFRQGNEKLFF. The CDR3 DNA follows: TGTGCCTGGAGTGTTTTTCGGCAGGGTAATGAAAAACTGTTTTTT.

This clone came up a few times. V is TRBV7-9 and J is TRBJ2-7, with D perhaps given as TRBD1 or TRBD2 (6 bases each). The V end lost 2 bases, the J end lost 6 bases, and 20 bases lay between the germline ends. The CDR3 extends over 16 amino acids. Germline lookup yields CDR1 SEHNR and CDR2 FQNEAQ (reference sequence). The CDR3 region has the DNA TGTGCCAGCAGCTTATCGCCCCGGGGGCTCACCTTCGAGCAGTACTTC. It specifies CASSLSPRGLTFEQYF.

The J gene is TRBJ2-5, the V gene TRBV28; D is unclear. Germline V gene data show CDR1 as MDHEN and CDR2 as SYDVKM. This CDR3 is 14 amino acids long. With 6 bases removed from V and 5 bases from J, the gap between germline ends came to 16 bases. CDR3 amino acids: CASSLPGSLETQYF. The DNA of the CDR3 is TGTGCCAGCAGCTTACCGGGCTCCCTTGAGACCCAGTACTTC.

This clone occurred a few times. At the DNA level, this CDR3 is encoded by other sequences in the same sample as well. The chain couples TRBV27 to TRBJ1-1; D uncertain. Germline CDR1 is MNHEY and CDR2 is SMNVEV (reference sequence). The CDR3 has 14 amino acids. Deletions cut 2 bases from V and 0 bases from J, with 7 bases between. CDR3 region: CASSLRGLNTEAFF. The CDR3 nucleotides are TGTGCCAGCAGTTTAAGAGGGCTGAACACTGAAGCTTTCTTT.

The genes are TRBV7-8 and TRBJ1-5; D is perhaps TRBD1 (5 bases). Looked up from germline, CDR1 is SGHVS and CDR2 is FQNEAQ. Trimming cost V 6 bases and J 0 bases, with 18 bases left between them. CDR3 length: 17 amino acids. CDR3 DNA: TGTGCCAGCAGGCCCAAGGGACTAAGGGATAGCAATCAGCCCCAGCATTTT. Protein: CASRPKGLRDSNQPQHF. Full variable domain (outside the CDR3, taken from reference TRBV7-8 and TRBJ1-5): GAGVSQSPRYKVAKRGQDVALRCDPISGHVSLFWYQQALGQGPEFLTYFQNEAQLDKSGLPSDRFFAERPEGSVSTLKIQRTQQEDSAVYLCASRPKGLRDSNQPQHFGDGTRLSIL.

CDR3 DNA: TGTGCCAGCAACTTCACCGCCGGGACAGCCAACGAGCAGTACTTC. Amino acid sequence: CASNFTAGTANEQYF. The chain combines TRBV7-9 with TRBJ2-5; 7 positions agree with TRBD1. TRBJ2-7 matches the DNA end more closely, so the J call is doubtful. Germline CDR1 and CDR2: SEHNR and FQNEAQ (reference sequence). The length of the CDR3 is 15 residues.

The rearrangement joins TRBV30 to TRBJ1-5; possible D gene TRBD1, 5 bases. V dropped 1 base and J dropped 7 bases, with 14 bases sitting between them. CDR3 length: 14 amino acids. CDR1 is GTSNPN and CDR2 is SVGIG in the germline V gene (reference sequence). CDR3 nucleotide sequence: TGTGCCTGGAGTGGGGACGGATCCGGCCAGCCCCAGCATTTT. As protein: CAWSGDGSGQPQHF. Together with reference TRBV30 and TRBJ1-5, the CDR3 gives the full variable domain: SQTIHQWPATLVQPVGSPLSLECTVEGTSNPNLYWYRQAAGRGLQLLFYSVGIGQISSEVPQNLSASRPQDRQFILSSKKLLLSDSGFYLCAWSGDGSGQPQHFGDGTRLSIL.

The chain couples TRBV2 to TRBJ2-7; D gene ambiguous. V lost 1 base and J lost 4, with 5 bases in between. From germline, CDR1 is SNHLY and CDR2 FYNNEI. The CDR3 length is 12 residues. This chain's CDR3 is CASSEGVYEQYF. The CDR3 DNA sequence: TGTGCCAGCAGTGAAGGGGTGTACGAGCAGTACTTC.

This clone was seen a handful of times. The chain has TRBV6-1 and TRBJ2-3; D not resolved. This CDR3 comprises 13 residues. Germline CDR1 and CDR2: MNHNS and SASEGT. Trimming removed 2 bases at V and 6 bases at J, with 9 bases between. The CDR3 here is CASSEMSTDTQYF. In DNA form, the CDR3 reads TGTGCCAGCAGTGAAATGTCGACGGATACGCAGTATTTT.

V and J are TRBV7-9 and TRBJ2-5; TRBD2 agrees at 10 bases. The germline CDR1 and CDR2 sequences are SEHNR and FQNEAQ (reference sequence). V trimming: 5 bases; J trimming: 2 bases; junction bases outside the gene matches: 5. This CDR3 contains 15 residues. CDR3: CASSPLAGTQETQYF. The CDR3, as DNA: TGTGCCAGCAGCCCACTAGCGGGGACACAAGAGACCCAGTACTTC. Variable domain in full (rest from reference TRBV7-9 and TRBJ2-5): DTGVSQNPRHKITKRGQNVTFRCDPISEHNRLYWYRQTLGQGPEFLTYFQNEAQLEKSRLLSDRFSAERPKGSFSTLEIQRTEQGDSAMYLCASSPLAGTQETQYFGPGTRLLVL.